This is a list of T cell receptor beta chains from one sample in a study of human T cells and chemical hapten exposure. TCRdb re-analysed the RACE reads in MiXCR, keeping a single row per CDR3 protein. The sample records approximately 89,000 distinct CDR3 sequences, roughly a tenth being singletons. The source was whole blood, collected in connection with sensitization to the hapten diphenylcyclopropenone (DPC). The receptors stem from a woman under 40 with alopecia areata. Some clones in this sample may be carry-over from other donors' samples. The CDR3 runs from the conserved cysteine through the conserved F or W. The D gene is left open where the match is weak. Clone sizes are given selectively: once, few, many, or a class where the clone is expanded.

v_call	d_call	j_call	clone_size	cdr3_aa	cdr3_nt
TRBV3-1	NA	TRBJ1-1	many	CASSQQNTEAFF	TGTGCCAGCAGCCAACAGAACACTGAAGCTTTCTTT
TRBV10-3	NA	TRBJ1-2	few	CASTTVRGANYGYTF	TGTGCCTCCACGACCGTTAGGGGAGCTAACTATGGCTACACCTTC
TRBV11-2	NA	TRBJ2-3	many	CASSSFRGGRTDTQYF	TGTGCCAGCAGCTCATTCAGGGGGGGCAGGACAGATACGCAGTATTTT
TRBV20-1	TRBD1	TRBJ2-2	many	CSARAGDSPHTGELFF	TGCAGTGCTAGAGCTGGGGACAGCCCCCACACCGGGGAGCTGTTTTTT
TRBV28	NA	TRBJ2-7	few	CASSPSPRTYEQYF	TGTGCCAGCAGCCCGAGTCCCCGAACCTACGAGCAGTACTTC
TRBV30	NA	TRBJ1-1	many	CAWSGGVTEAFF	TGTGCCTGGAGCGGGGGGGTCACTGAAGCTTTCTTT
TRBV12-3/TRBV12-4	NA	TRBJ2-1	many	CASSLHRATESYNEQFF	TGTGCCAGCAGTCTCCACAGGGCCACCGAATCCTACAATGAGCAGTTCTTC
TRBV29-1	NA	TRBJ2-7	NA	CSVHEVGRAYEQYF	TGCAGCGTCCACGAAGTGGGGCGAGCCTACGAGCAGTACTTC
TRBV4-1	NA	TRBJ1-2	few	CASSQGSDILYGYTF	TGCGCCAGCAGCCAAGGCTCGGACATATTGTATGGCTACACCTTC
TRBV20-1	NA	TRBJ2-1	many	CSARISALYNEQFF	TGCAGTGCTAGGATTAGCGCCCTCTACAATGAGCAGTTCTTC
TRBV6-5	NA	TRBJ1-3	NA	CASSYMRNGNTIYF	TGTGCCAGCAGTTACATGCGGAATGGAAACACCATATATTTT
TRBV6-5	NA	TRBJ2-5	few	CASSNPDSRETQYF	TGTGCCAGCAGTAACCCGGACAGTCGGGAGACCCAGTACTTC
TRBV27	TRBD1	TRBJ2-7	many	CASRPRFGQATYEQYF	TGTGCCAGCAGACCGCGATTCGGACAGGCAACCTACGAGCAGTACTTC
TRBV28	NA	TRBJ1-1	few	CASSLGLQGTMNTEAFF	TGTGCCAGCAGTTTAGGTCTTCAGGGGACCATGAACACTGAAGCTTTCTTT
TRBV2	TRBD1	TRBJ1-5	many	CASRPDRVSHQPQHF	TGTGCCAGCAGACCGGACAGGGTATCGCATCAGCCCCAGCATTTT
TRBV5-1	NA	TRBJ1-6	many	CASSLVTGKGNSPLHF	TGCGCCAGCAGCTTGGTTACAGGGAAAGGAAATTCACCCCTCCACTTT
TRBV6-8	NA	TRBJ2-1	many	CASSYSKPPAGNSYNEQFF	TGTGCCAGCAGTTACTCGAAGCCCCCTGCGGGGAACTCCTACAATGAGCAGTTCTTC
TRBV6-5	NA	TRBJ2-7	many	CASSYSYRGGDEQYF	TGTGCCAGCAGTTACTCCTATAGGGGGGGTGACGAGCAGTACTTC
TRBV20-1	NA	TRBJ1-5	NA	CSARDFRARGYDQPQHF	TGCAGTGCTAGAGATTTTCGGGCGCGGGGCTATGATCAGCCCCAGCATTTT
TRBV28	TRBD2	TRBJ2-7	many	CASSHLGLAGGYEQYF	TGTGCCAGCAGTCACCTGGGACTAGCGGGAGGGTACGAGCAGTACTTC
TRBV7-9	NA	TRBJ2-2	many	CASSLASSGELFF	TGTGCCAGCAGCTTAGCGTCAAGCGGGGAGCTGTTTTTT
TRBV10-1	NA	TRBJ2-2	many	CASMGGNTGELFF	TGCGCCAGCATGGGGGGGAACACCGGGGAGCTGTTTTTT
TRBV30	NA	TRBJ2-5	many	CAWSFGGTNQETQYF	TGTGCCTGGAGTTTTGGGGGGACAAACCAAGAGACCCAGTACTTC
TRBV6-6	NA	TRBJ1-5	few	CASSDPTGGPSQPQHF	TGTGCCAGCAGCGACCCCACCGGGGGCCCATCTCAGCCCCAGCATTTT
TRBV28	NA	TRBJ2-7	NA	CASSVAGTSSYEQYF	TGTGCCAGCTCCGTGGCCGGGACCAGCTCCTACGAGCAGTACTTC
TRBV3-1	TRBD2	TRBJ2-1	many	CASSQQRDLRNEQFF	TGTGCCAGCAGCCAACAGCGGGACCTCCGCAATGAGCAGTTCTTC
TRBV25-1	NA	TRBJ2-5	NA	CASSDPGETQYF	TGTGCCAGCAGTGACCCTGGGGAGACCCAGTACTTC
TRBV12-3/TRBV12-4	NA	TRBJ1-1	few	CASSLGRPEAFF	TGTGCCAGCAGTCTGGGACGGCCTGAAGCTTTCTTT
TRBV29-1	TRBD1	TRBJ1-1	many	CSVTGTAMNTEAFF	TGCAGCGTTACGGGGACAGCTATGAACACTGAAGCTTTCTTT
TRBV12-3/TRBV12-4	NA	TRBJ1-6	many	CASRDSSYNSPLHF	TGTGCCAGCAGAGACAGCAGCTATAATTCACCCCTCCACTTT
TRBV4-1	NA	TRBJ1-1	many	CASSQIGASMNTEAFF	TGCGCCAGCAGCCAAATCGGGGCCTCCATGAACACTGAAGCTTTCTTT
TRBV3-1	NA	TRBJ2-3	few	CASSSRQIADTQYF	TGTGCCAGCAGCTCACGACAGATCGCAGATACGCAGTATTTT
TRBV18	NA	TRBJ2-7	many	CASSPGSSYEQYF	TGTGCCAGCTCCCCCGGGTCCTCCTACGAGCAGTACTTC
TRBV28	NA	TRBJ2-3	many	CASSTPGADTDTQYF	TGTGCCAGCAGTACCCCAGGGGCCGACACAGATACGCAGTATTTT
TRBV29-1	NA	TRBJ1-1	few	CSPRPSKGEAFF	TGCAGCCCGAGGCCCTCAAAGGGGGAAGCTTTCTTT
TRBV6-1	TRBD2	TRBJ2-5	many	CASSEAWVAGDQETQYF	TGTGCCAGCAGTGAAGCTTGGGTAGCGGGAGACCAAGAGACCCAGTACTTC
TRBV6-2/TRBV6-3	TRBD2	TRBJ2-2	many	CASSPTLRGGTTGELFF	TGTGCCAGCAGTCCAACCCTTCGCGGGGGGACGACCGGGGAGCTGTTTTTT
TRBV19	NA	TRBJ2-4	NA	CASRPAHTNNIQYF	TGTGCCAGCCGCCCGGCCCACACCAATAACATTCAGTACTTC
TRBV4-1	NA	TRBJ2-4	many	CASSQGGRGSSGSKNIQYF	TGCGCCAGCAGCCAAGGAGGCAGGGGGTCTAGCGGGTCCAAAAACATTCAGTACTTC
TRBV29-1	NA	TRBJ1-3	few	CSAVGPEQHTIYF	TGCAGCGCCGTCGGACCGGAACAACACACCATATATTTT
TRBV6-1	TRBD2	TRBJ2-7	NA	CASGEGYEQYF	TGTGCCAGTGGGGAGGGCTACGAGCAGTACTTC
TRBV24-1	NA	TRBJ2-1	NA	CATSDRQGNNEQFF	TGTGCCACCAGTGATAGGCAGGGGAACAATGAGCAGTTCTTC
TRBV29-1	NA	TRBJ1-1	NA	CSVGGHTEAFF	TGCAGCGTGGGGGGCCACACTGAAGCTTTCTTT
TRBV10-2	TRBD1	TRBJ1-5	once	CAGSERQGWQPQHF	TGCGCCGGCAGTGAGAGACAGGGATGGCAGCCCCAGCATTTT
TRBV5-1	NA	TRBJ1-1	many	CASSSIMNTEAFF	TGCGCCAGCAGCTCCATTATGAACACTGAAGCTTTCTTT
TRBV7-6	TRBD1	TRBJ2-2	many	CASSFPGEGGGNTGELFF	TGTGCCAGCAGCTTCCCCGGAGAAGGGGGCGGGAACACCGGGGAGCTGTTTTTT
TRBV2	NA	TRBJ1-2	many	CASILDRGPSLGYTF	NA
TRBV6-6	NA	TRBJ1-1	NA	CASLRNTEAFF	TGTGCCAGCCTGAGGAACACTGAAGCTTTCTTT
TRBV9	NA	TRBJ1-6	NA	CASSFRTDGRGPLHF	TGTGCCAGCAGCTTCCGGACAGACGGGCGCGGACCCCTCCACTTT
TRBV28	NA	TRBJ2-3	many	CASRGGLASSTDTQYF	TGTGCCAGCAGAGGGGGGCTAGCGAGTAGCACAGATACGCAGTATTTT
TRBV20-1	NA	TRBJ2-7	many	CSARDGTETYEQYF	TGCAGTGCTAGAGATGGGACGGAGACCTACGAGCAGTACTTC
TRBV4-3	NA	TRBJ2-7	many	CASSQAVGYEQYF	TGCGCCAGCAGCCAGGCGGTTGGGTACGAGCAGTACTTC
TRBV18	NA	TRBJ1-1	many	CASSPGLNTEAFF	TGTGCCAGCAGCCCGGGCCTGAACACTGAAGCTTTCTTT
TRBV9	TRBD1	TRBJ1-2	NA	CASSATGDGYTF	TGTGCCAGCAGCGCTACAGGGGATGGCTACACCTTC
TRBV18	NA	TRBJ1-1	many	CASSPRRQAENTEAFF	TGTGCCAGCTCACCTCGGAGGCAGGCCGAGAACACTGAAGCTTTCTTT
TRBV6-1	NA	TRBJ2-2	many	CASRAGTANTGELFF	TGTGCCAGCAGGGCCGGGACTGCGAACACCGGGGAGCTGTTTTTT
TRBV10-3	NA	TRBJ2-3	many	CAISSGADTQYF	TGTGCCATCAGTAGCGGAGCAGATACGCAGTATTTT
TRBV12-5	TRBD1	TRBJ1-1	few	CASVGQGGTEAFF	TGTGCTAGTGTCGGACAGGGCGGCACTGAAGCTTTCTTT
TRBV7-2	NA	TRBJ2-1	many	CASRRSDGPYNEQFF	TGTGCCAGCAGGAGGTCGGACGGACCCTACAATGAGCAGTTCTTC
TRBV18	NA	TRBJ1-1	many	CASKGGGTEAFF	TGTGCCAGCAAAGGGGGAGGGACTGAAGCTTTCTTT